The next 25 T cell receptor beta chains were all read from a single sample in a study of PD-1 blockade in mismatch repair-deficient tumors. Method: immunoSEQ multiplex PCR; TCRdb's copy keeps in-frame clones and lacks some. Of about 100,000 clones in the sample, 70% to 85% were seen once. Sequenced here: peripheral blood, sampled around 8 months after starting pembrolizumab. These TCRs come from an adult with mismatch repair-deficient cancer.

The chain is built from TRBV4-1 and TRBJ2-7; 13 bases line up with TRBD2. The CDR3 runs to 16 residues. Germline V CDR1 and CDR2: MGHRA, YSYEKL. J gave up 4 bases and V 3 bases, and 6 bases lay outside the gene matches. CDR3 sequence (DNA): TGCGCCAGCAGCCAGATTAGACTAGCGGGAGGATACGAGCAGTACTTC. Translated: CASSQIRLAGGYEQYF.

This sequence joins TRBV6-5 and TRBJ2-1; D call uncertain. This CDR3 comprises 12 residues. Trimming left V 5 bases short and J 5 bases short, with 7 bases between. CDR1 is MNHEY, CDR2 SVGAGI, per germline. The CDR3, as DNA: TGTGCCAGCAGTGAGACCGACAATGAGCAGTTCTTC. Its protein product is CASSETDNEQFF.

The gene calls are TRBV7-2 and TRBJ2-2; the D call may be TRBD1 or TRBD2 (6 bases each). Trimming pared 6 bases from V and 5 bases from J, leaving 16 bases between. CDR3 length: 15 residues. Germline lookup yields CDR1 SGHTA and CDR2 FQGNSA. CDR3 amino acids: CASSISGGGTGELFF. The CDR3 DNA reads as TGTGCCAGCAGTATTAGCGGAGGGGGGACCGGGGAGCTGTTTTTT.

The CDR3 is CASSRLTSSYEQYF. The CDR3 coding sequence is TGCGCCAGCAGTCGATTGACAAGCTCCTACGAGCAGTACTTC. The rearrangement uses TRBV4-1 and TRBJ2-7; the D is unclear. The CDR3 is made up of 14 amino acids. V lost 6 bases and J lost 0, with 12 bases in between. CDR1 and CDR2 (germline): MGHRA, YSYEKL.

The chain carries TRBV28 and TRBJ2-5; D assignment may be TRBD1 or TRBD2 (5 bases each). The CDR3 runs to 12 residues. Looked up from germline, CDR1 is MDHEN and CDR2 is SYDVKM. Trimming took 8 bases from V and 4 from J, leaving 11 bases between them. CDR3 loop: CASLGRVETQYF. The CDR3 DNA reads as TGTGCCAGCCTGGGACGTGTAGAGACCCAGTACTTC.

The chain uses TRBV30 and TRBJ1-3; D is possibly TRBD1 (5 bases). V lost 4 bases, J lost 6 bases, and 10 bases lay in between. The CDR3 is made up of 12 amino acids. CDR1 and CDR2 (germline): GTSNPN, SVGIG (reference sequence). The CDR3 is CAWTGNENTIYF. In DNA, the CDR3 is TGTGCCTGGACAGGGAACGAAAACACCATATATTTT.

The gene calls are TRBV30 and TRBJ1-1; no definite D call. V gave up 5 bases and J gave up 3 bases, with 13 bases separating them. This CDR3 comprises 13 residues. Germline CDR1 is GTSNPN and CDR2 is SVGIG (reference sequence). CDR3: CAWGRGKDTEAFF. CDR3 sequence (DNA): TGTGCCTGGGGGAGAGGGAAGGACACTGAAGCTTTCTTT.

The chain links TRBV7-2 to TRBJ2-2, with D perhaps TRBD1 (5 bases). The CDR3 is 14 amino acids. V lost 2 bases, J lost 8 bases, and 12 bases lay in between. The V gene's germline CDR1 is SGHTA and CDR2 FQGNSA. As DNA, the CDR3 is TGTGCCAGCAGCTTAAATTTGGACATAGGGGAGCTGTTTTTT. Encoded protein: CASSLNLDIGELFF.

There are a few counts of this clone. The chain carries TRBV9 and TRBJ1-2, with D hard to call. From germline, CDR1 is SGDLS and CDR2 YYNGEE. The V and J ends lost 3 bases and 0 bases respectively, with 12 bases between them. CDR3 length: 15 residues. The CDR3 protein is CASSAGGHPNYGYTF. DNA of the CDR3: TGTGCCAGCAGCGCAGGAGGGCACCCTAACTATGGCTACACCTTC.

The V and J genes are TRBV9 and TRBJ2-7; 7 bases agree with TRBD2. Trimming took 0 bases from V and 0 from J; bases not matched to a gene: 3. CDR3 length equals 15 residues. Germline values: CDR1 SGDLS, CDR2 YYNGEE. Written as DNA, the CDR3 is TGTGCCAGCAGCGTAGACACGGGAGGCTCCTACGAGCAGTACTTC. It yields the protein CASSVDTGGSYEQYF.

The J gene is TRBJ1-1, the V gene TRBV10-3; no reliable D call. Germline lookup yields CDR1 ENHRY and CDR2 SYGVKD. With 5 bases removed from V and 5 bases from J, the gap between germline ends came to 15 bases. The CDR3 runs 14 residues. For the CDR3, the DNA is TGTGCCATCAGTCTTGGCAGTTTGGGGACTGAAGCTTTCTTT. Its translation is CAISLGSLGTEAFF.

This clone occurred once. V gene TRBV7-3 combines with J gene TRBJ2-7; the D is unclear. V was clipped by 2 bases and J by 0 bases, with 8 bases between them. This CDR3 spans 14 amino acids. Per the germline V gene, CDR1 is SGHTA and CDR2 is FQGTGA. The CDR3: CASSLGPSSYEQYF. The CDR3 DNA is TGTGCCAGCAGCTTAGGACCGAGCTCCTACGAGCAGTACTTC.

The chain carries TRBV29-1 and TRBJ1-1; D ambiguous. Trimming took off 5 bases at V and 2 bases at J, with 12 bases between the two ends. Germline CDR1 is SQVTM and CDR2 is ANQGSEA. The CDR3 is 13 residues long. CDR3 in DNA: TGCAGCGTTCAAACAGCGAGAAACACTGAAGCTTTCTTT. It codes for CSVQTARNTEAFF. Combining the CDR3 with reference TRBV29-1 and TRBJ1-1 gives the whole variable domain SAVISQKPSRDICQRGTSLTIQCQVDSQVTMMFWYRQQPGQSLTLIATANQGSEATYESGFVIDKFPISRPNLTFSTLTVSNMSPEDSSIYLCSVQTARNTEAFFGQGTRLTVV.

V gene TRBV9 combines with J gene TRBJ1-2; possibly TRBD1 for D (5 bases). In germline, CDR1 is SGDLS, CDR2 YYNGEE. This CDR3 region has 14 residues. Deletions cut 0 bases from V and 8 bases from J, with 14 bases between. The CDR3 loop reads CASSVAAGGRGYTF. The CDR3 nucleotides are TGTGCCAGCAGCGTAGCTGCCGGGGGAAGGGGCTACACCTTC.

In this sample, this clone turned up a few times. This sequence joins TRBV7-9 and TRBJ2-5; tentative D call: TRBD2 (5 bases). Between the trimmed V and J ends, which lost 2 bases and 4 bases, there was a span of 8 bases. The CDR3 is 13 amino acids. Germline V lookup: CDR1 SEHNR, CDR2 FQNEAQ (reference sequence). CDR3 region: CASSLNGRETQYF. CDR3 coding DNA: TGTGCCAGCAGCTTAAATGGGAGAGAGACCCAGTACTTC.

The CDR3 DNA is TGTGCCAGCAGCCAGGGACAGGAAAACTATGGCTACACCTTC. Its translation: CASSQGQENYGYTF. The J gene is TRBJ1-2, the V gene TRBV11-3, with 8 bases that match TRBD1. Losses at the gene ends were 5 bases for V and 2 bases for J; bases not matched to a gene: 4. The CDR3 is made up of 14 amino acids. The germline CDR1 and CDR2 sequences are SGHNT and YENEEA.

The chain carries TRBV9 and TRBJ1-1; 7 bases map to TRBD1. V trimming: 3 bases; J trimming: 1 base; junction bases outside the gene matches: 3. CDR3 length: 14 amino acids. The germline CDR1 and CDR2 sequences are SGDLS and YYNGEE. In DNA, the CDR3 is TGTGCCAGCAGCGCGGGACAGAAGAACACTGAAGCTTTCTTT. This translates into CASSAGQKNTEAFF. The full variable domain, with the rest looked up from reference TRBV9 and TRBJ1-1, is DSGVTQTPKHLITATGQRVTLRCSPRSGDLSVYWYQQSLDQGLQFLIQYYNGEERAKGNILERFSAQQFPDLHSELNLSSLELGDSALYFCASSAGQKNTEAFFGQGTRLTVV.

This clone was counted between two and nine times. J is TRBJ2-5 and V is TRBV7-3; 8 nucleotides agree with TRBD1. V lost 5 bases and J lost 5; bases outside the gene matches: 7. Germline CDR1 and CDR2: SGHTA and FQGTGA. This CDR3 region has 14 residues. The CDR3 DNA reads TGTGCCAGCAGCCCCAGGGGGCTGGGGGAGACCCAGTACTTC. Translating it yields CASSPRGLGETQYF.

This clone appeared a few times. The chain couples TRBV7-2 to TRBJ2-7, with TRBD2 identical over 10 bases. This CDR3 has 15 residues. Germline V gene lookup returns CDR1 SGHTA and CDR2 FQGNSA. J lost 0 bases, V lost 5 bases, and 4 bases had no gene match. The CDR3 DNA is TGTGCCAGCAGCACGGGACTAGCGTACTCCTACGAGCAGTACTTC. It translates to CASSTGLAYSYEQYF.

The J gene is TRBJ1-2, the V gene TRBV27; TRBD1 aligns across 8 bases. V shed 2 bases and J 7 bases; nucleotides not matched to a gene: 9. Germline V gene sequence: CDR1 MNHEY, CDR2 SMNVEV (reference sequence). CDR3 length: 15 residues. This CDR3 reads CASSLREGQGIGYTF. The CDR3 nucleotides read TGTGCCAGCAGTTTAAGGGAAGGACAGGGTATTGGCTACACCTTC.

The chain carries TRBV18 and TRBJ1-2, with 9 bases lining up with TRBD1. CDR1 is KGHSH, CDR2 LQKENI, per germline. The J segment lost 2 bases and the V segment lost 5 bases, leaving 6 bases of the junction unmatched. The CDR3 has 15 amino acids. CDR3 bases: TGTGCCAGCTCATCCCGGGACAGGGACAACTATGGCTACACCTTC. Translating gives CASSSRDRDNYGYTF.

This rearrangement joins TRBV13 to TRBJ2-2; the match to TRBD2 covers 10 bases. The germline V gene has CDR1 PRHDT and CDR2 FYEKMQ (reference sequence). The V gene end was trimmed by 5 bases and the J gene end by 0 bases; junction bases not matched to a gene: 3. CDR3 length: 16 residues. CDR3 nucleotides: TGTGCCAGCAGCCCCGGACTAGCGGCGAACACCGGGGAGCTGTTTTTT. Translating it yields CASSPGLAANTGELFF.

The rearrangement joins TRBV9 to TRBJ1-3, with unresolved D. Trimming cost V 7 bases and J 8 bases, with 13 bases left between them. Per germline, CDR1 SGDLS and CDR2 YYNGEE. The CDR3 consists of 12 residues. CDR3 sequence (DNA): TGTGCCAGCGGGCACCTCGGGGACACCATATATTTT. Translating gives CASGHLGDTIYF. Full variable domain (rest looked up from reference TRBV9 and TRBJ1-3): DSGVTQTPKHLITATGQRVTLRCSPRSGDLSVYWYQQSLDQGLQFLIQYYNGEERAKGNILERFSAQQFPDLHSELNLSSLELGDSALYFCASGHLGDTIYFGEGSWLTVV.

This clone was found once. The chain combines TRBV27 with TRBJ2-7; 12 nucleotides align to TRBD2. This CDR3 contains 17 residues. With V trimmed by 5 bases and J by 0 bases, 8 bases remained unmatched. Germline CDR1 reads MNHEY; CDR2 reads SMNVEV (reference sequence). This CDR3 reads CASSILTSGGISYEQYF. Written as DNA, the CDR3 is TGTGCCAGCAGTATCCTCACTAGCGGGGGGATCTCCTACGAGCAGTACTTC.

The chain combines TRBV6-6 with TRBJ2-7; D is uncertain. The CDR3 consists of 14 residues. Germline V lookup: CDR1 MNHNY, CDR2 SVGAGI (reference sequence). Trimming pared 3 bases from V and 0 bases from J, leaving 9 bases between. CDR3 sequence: CASSYVESSYEQYF. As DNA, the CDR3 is TGTGCCAGCAGTTATGTGGAGAGCTCCTACGAGCAGTACTTC.